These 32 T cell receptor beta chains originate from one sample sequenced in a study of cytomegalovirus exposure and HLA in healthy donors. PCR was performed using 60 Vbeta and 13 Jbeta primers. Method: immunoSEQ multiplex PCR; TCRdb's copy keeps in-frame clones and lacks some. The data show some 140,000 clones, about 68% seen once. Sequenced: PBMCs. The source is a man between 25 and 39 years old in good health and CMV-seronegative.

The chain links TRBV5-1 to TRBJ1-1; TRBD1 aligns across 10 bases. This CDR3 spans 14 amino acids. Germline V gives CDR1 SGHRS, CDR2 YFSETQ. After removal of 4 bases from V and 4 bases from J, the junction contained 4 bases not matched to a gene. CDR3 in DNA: TGCGCCAGCAGCCCAGGGGACAGGGGCACTGAAGCTTTCTTT. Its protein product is CASSPGDRGTEAFF.

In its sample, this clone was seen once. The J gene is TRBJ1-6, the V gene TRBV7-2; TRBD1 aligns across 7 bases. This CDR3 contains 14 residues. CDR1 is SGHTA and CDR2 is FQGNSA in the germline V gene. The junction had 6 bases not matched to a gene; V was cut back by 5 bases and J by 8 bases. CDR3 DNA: TGTGCCAGCAGCCTCCGGGACAGTTATTCACCCCTCCACTTT. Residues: CASSLRDSYSPLHF.

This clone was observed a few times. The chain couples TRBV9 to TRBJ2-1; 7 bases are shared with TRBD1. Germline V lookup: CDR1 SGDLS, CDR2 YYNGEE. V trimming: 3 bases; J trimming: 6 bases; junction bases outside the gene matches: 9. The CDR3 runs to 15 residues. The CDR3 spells CASSGRDRIINEQFF. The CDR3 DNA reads TGTGCCAGCAGCGGACGGGACAGAATAATCAATGAGCAGTTCTTC.

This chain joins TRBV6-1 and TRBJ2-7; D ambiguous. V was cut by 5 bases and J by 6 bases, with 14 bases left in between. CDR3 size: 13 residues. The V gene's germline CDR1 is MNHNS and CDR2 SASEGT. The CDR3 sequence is CASSKPPGAEQYF. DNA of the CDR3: TGTGCCAGCAGTAAGCCGCCCGGAGCCGAGCAGTACTTC.

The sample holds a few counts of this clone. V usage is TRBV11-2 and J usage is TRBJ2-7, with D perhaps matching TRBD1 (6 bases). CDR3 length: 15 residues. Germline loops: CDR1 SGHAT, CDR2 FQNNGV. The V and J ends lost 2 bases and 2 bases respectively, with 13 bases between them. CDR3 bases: TGTGCCAGCAGCTTATTTCGGGCAGGGGCCTACGAGCAGTACTTC. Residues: CASSLFRAGAYEQYF.

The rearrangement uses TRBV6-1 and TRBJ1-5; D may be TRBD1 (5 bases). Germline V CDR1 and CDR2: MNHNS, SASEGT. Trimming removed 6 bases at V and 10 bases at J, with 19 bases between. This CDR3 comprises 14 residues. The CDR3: CASSRDSGDKPQHF. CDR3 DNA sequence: TGTGCCAGCAGCCGCGACAGCGGGGATAAACCCCAGCATTTT.

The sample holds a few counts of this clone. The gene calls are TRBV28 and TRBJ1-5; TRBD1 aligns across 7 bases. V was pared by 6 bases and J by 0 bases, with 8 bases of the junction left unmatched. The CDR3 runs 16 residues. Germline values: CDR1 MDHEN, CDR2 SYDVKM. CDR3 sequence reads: CASSLHQGGSNQPQHF. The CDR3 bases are TGTGCCAGCAGCCTCCATCAGGGGGGTAGCAATCAGCCCCAGCATTTT.

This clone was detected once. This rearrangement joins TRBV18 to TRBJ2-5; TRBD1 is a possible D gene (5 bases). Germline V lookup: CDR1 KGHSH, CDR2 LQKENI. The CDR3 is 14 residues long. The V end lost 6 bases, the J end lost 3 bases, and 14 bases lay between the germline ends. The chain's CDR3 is CASSPTTAEETQYF. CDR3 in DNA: TGTGCCAGCTCCCCTACGACAGCTGAAGAGACCCAGTACTTC.

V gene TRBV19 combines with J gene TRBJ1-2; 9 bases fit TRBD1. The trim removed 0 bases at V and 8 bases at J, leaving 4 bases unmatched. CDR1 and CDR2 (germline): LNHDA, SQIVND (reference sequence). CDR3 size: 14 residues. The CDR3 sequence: CASSIEDRGVGYTF. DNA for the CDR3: TGTGCCAGTAGTATAGAAGACAGGGGGGTCGGCTACACCTTC.

This CDR3 reads CASSLSPGNQPQHF. CDR3 DNA sequence: TGTGCCAGCAGTTTAAGTCCCGGGAATCAGCCCCAGCATTTT. The rearrangement links TRBV27 to TRBJ1-5; D gene ambiguous. The CDR3 consists of 14 residues. Per the germline V gene, CDR1 is MNHEY and CDR2 is SMNVEV (reference sequence). Trimming cost V 2 bases and J 4 bases, with 9 bases left between them.

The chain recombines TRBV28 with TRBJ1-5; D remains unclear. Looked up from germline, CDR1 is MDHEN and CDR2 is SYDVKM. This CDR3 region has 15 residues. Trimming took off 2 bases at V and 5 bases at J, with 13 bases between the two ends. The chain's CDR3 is CASSLGSGEDQPQHF. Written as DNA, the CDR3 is TGTGCCAGCAGTTTAGGGTCCGGTGAGGATCAGCCCCAGCATTTT.

CDR3 residues: CASSVLVGRGENNEQFF. Here the CDR3 DNA reads TGTGCCAGCAGCGTGCTCGTGGGTCGGGGGGAGAACAATGAGCAGTTCTTC. V gene TRBV9 combines with J gene TRBJ2-1; 7 bases align to TRBD2. CDR1 is SGDLS, CDR2 YYNGEE, per germline. Losses at the gene ends were 2 bases for V and 5 bases for J; bases not matched to a gene: 13. There are 17 residues in the CDR3.

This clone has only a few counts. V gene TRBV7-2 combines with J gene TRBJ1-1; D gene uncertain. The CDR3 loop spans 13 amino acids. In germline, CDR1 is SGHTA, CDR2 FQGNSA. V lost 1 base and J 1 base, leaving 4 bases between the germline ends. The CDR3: CASSLDRNTEAFF. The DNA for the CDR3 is TGTGCCAGCAGCTTAGACAGGAACACTGAAGCTTTCTTT.

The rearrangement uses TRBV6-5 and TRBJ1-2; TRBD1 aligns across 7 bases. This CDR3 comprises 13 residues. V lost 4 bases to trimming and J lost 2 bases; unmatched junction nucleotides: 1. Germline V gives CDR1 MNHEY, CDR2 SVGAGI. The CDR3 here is CASSWGQNYGYTF. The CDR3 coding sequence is TGTGCCAGCAGTTGGGGACAGAACTATGGCTACACCTTC.

This CDR3 is CASRTDAYGYTF. The CDR3 coding sequence is TGTGCCAGCAGGACAGATGCGTATGGCTACACCTTC. This chain connects TRBV28 to TRBJ1-2; D might be TRBD1 (5 bases). The CDR3 consists of 12 residues. Between the trimmed V and J ends, which lost 6 bases and 5 bases, there was a span of 10 bases. Germline CDR1 MDHEN, CDR2 SYDVKM.

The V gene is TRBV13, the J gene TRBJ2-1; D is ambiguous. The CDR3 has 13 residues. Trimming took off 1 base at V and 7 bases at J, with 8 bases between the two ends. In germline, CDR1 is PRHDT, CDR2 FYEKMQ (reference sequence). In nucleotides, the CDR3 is TGTGCCAGCAGCTTAGCAGGCGATAATGAGCAGTTCTTC. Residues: CASSLAGDNEQFF.

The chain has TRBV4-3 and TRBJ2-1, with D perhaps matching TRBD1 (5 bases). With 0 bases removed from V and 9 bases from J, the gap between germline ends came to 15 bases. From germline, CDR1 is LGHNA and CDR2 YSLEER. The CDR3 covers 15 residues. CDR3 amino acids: CASSQDNSAGIEQFF. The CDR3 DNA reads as TGCGCCAGCAGCCAAGATAATTCGGCAGGGATTGAGCAGTTCTTC.

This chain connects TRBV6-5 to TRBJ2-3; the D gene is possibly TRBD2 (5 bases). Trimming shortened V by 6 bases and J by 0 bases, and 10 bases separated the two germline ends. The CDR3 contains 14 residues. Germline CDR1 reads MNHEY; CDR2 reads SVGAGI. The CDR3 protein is CASSRGLSTDTQYF. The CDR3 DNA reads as TGTGCCAGCAGCCGCGGACTCAGCACAGATACGCAGTATTTT.

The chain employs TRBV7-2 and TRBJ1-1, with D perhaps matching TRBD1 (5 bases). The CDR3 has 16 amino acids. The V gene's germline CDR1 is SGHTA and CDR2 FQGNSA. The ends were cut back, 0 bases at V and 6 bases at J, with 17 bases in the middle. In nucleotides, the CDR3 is TGTGCCAGCAGCTTAGCGCCTGCGGGCCGGGACTCTGAAGCTTTCTTT. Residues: CASSLAPAGRDSEAFF.

This CDR3 reads CASSLGITTAQETQYF. CDR3 in DNA: TGCGCCAGCAGCTTGGGAATAACCACAGCCCAAGAGACCCAGTACTTC. The chain combines TRBV5-1 with TRBJ2-5; D unresolved. Trimming took off 0 bases at V and 1 base at J, with 13 bases between the two ends. Germline V gene sequence: CDR1 SGHRS, CDR2 YFSETQ. The CDR3 length is 16 residues.

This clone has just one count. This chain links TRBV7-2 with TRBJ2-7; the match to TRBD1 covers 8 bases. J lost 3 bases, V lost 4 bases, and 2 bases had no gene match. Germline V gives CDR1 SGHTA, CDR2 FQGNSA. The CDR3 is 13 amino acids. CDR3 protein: CASSSDRGYEQYF. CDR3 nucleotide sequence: TGTGCCAGCAGCTCCGACAGGGGCTACGAGCAGTACTTC.

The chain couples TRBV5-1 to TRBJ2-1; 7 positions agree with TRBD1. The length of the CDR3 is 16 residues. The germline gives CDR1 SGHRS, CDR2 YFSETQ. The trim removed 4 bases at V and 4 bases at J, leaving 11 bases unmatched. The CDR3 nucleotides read TGCGCCAGCAGCCTATCACTAGGGGGCTCTTACAATGAGCAGTTCTTC. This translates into CASSLSLGGSYNEQFF.

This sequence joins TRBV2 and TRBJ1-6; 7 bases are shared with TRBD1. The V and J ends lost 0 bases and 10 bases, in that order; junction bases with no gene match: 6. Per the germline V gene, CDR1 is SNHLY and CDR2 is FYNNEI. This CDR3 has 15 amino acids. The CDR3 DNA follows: TGTGCCAGCAGTGAAGCTCAGGGGGATAGATCACCCCTCCACTTT. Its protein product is CASSEAQGDRSPLHF.

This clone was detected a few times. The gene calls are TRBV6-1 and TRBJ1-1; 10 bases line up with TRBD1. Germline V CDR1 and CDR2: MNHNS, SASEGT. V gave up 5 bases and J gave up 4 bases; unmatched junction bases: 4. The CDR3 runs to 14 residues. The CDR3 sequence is CASSTRTGGTEAFF. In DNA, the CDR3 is TGTGCCAGCAGTACGAGGACAGGGGGCACTGAAGCTTTCTTT.

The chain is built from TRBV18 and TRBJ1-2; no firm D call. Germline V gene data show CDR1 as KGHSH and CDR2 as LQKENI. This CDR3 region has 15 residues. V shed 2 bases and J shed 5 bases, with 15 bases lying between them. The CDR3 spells CASSPSGMLGYGYTF. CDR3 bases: TGTGCCAGCTCACCATCGGGGATGCTTGGGTATGGCTACACCTTC.

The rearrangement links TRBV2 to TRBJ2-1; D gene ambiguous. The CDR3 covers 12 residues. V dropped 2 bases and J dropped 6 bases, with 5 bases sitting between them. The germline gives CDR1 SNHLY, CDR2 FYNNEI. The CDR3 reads CASSEHSNEQFF. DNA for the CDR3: TGTGCCAGCAGTGAACACTCCAATGAGCAGTTCTTC.

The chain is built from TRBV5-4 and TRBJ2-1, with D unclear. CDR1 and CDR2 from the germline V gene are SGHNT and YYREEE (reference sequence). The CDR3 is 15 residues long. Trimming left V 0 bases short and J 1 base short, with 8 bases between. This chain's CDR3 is CASSLVTHSYNEQFF. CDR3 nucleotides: TGTGCCAGCAGCTTGGTAACACATTCCTACAATGAGCAGTTCTTC.

CDR3 bases: TGCGCCAGCAGCTTGGCCCCCGGACGGGGAGAGACCCAGTACTTC. Its protein is CASSLAPGRGETQYF. V and J are TRBV5-1 and TRBJ2-5, with a weak D call TRBD2 (5 bases). Trimming removed 0 bases at V and 4 bases at J, with 13 bases between. This CDR3 contains 15 residues. Looked up from germline, CDR1 is SGHRS and CDR2 is YFSETQ. Based on the CDR3 plus reference TRBV5-1 and TRBJ2-5, the full variable domain is KAGVTQTPRYLIKTRGQQVTLSCSPISGHRSVSWYQQTPGQGLQFLFEYFSETQRNKGNFPGRFSGRQFSNSRSEMNVSTLELGDSALYLCASSLAPGRGETQYFGPGTRLLVL.

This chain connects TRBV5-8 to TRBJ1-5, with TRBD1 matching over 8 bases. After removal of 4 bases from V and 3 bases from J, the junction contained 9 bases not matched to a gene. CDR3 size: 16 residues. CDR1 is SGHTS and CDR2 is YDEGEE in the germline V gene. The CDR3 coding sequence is TGTGCCAGCAGCGACTGGACAGGGCACAACAATCAGCCCCAGCATTTT. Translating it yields CASSDWTGHNNQPQHF.

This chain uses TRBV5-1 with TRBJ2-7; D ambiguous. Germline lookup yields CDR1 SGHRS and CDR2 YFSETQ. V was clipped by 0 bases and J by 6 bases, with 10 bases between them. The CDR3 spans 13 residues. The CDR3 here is CASSLGSVTEQYF. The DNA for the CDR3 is TGCGCCAGCAGCTTGGGCTCGGTCACCGAGCAGTACTTC.

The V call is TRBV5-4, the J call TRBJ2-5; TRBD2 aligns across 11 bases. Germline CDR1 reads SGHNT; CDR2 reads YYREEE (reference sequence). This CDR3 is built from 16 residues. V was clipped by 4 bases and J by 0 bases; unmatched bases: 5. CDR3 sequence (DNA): TGTGCCAGCAGCACTAGCGGGGGAGGGTACCAAGAGACCCAGTACTTC. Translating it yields CASSTSGGGYQETQYF.

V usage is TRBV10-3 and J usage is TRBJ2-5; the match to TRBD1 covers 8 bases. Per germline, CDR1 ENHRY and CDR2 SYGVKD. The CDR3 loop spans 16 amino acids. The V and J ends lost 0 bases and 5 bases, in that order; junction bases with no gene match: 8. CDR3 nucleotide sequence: TGTGCCATCAGTGAGTCAGAAGGGACAGGAGGGGAGACCCAGTACTTC. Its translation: CAISESEGTGGETQYF.